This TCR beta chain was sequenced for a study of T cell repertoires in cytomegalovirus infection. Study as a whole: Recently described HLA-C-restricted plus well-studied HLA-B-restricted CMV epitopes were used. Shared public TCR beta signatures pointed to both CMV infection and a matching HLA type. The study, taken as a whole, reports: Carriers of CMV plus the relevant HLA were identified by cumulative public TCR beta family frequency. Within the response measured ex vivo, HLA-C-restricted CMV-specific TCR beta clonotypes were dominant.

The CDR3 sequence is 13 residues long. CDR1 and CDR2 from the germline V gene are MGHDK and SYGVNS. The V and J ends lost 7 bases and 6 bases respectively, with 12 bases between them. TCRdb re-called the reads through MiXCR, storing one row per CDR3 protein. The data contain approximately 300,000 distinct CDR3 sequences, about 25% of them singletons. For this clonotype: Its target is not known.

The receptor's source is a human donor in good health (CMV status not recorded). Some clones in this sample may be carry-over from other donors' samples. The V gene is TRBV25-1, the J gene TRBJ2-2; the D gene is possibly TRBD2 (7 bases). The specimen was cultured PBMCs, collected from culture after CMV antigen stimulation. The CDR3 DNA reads TGTGCCAGCACCCCCGGGGGGCCCGGGGAGCTGTTTTTT. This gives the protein CASTPGGPGELFF.